Here is one T cell receptor (beta chain) with its context. Antigen: not known. Enrolled patients, whose metastatic non-small-cell lung cancer was chemo-refractory, received focal radiation plus CTLA-4 blockade with ipilimumab. Looked up from germline, CDR1 is MRHNA and CDR2 is SNTAGT. The junction had 15 bases not matched to a gene; V was cut back by 4 bases and J by 7 bases. The CDR3 covers 16 residues. The data stem from a study of radiotherapy plus CTLA-4 blockade in lung cancer. Study summary: Objective responses arose in over 15% of patients, and under 40% experienced disease control. Findings and caveats of the study: In blood, early T cell clone dynamics reportedly predicted response best, together with interferon-beta. After radiotherapy and ipilimumab, tumor-derived clones expanded in peripheral blood.

Profiled with immunoSEQ multiplex PCR; TCRdb holds only in-frame clones, not every one. Altogether roughly 100,000 clones are present, 80% to 85% being singletons, with the ten largest covering about 25%. The chain links TRBV6-4 to TRBJ2-7, with 8 bases identical to TRBD1. This TCR was recovered from a human donor with non-small cell lung cancer that progressed on radiotherapy plus ipilimumab. Here the sequenced sample was peripheral blood, taken from a patient treated with radiotherapy plus ipilimumab. The DNA of the CDR3 is TGTGCCAGCAGTGGTGACCGGGACAGGACGCTTGTGGAGCAGTACGTC. Translating gives CASSGDRDRTLVEQYV.